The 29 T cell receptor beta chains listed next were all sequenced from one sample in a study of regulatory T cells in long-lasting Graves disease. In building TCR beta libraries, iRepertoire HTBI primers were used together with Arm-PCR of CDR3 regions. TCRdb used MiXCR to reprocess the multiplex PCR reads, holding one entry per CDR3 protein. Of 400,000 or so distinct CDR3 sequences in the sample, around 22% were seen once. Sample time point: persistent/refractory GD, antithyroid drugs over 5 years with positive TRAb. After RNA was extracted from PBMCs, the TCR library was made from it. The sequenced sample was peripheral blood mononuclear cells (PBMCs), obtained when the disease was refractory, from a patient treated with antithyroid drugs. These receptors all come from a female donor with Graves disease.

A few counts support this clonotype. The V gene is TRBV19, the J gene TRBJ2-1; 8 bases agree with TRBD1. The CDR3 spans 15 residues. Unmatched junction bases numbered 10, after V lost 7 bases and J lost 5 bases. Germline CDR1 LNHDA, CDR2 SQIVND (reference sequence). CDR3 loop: CASTGERQGNNEQFF. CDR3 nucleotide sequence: TGTGCCAGTACAGGGGAGAGACAGGGGAACAATGAGCAGTTCTTC.

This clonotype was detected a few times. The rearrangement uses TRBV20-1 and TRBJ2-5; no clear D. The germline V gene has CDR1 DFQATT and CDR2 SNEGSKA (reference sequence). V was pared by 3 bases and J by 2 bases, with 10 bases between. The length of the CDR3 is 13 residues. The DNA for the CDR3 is TGCAGTGCTAGTTTCTCTTTTCAAGAGACCCAGTACTTC. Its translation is CSASFSFQETQYF.

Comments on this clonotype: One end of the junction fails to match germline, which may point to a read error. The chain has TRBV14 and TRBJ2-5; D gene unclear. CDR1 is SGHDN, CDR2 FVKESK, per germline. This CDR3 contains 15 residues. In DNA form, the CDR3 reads TGCGCCAGCAGCCAAGTCGGATCCGGCCAAGAGACCCAGTACTTC. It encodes CASSQVGSGQETQYF.

This chain's CDR3 is CASSTGSSGTDTQYF. The CDR3 DNA sequence: TGTGCCAGCAGCACCGGGTCTAGCGGCACAGATACGCAGTATTTT. The chain links TRBV28 to TRBJ2-3; a weak D match, TRBD2 (6 bases). V was cut by 6 bases and J by 1 base, with 14 bases left in between. In germline, CDR1 is MDHEN, CDR2 SYDVKM. The CDR3 contains 15 residues.

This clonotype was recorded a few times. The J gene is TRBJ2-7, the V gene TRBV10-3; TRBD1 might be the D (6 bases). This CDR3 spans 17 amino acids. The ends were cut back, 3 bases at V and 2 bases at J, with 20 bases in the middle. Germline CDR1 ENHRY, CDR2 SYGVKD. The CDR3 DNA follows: TGTGCCATCAGTGATTGGAACCGGGACACCTTTACCTACGAGCAGTACTTC. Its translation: CAISDWNRDTFTYEQYF.

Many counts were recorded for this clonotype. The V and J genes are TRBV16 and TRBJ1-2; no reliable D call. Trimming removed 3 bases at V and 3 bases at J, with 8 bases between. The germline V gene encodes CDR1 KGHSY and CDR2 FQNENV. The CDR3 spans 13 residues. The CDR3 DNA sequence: TGTGCCAGCAGCCATGCCCTTGACTATGGCTACACCTTC. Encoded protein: CASSHALDYGYTF.

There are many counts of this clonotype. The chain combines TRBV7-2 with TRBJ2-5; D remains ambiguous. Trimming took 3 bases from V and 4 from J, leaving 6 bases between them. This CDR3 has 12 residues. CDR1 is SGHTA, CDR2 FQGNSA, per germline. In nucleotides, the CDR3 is TGTGCCAGCAGCTTGAGGCGAGAGACCCAGTACTTC. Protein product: CASSLRRETQYF.

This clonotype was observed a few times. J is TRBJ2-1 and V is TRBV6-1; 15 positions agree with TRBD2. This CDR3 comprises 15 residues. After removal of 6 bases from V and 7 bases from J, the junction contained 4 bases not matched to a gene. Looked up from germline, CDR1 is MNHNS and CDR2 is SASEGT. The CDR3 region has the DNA TGTGCCAGCAGCAGCGGGACTAGCGGGAGGAATGAGCAGTTCTTC. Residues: CASSSGTSGRNEQFF.

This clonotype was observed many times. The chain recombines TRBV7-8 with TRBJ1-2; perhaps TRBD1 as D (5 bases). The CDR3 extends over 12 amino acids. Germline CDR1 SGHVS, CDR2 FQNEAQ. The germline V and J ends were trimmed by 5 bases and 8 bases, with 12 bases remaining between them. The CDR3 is CASSQGPGGYTF. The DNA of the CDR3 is TGTGCCAGCAGCCAGGGTCCAGGGGGCTACACCTTC. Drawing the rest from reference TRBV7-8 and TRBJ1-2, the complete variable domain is GAGVSQSPRYKVAKRGQDVALRCDPISGHVSLFWYQQALGQGPEFLTYFQNEAQLDKSGLPSDRFFAERPEGSVSTLKIQRTQQEDSAVYLCASSQGPGGYTFGSGTRLTVV.

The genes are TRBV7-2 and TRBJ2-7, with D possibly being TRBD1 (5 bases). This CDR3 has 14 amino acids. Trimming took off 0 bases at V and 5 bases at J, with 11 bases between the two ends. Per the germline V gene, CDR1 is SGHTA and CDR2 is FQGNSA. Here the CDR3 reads CASSLAQGPHEQYF. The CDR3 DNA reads TGTGCCAGCAGCTTAGCCCAGGGTCCCCACGAGCAGTACTTC.

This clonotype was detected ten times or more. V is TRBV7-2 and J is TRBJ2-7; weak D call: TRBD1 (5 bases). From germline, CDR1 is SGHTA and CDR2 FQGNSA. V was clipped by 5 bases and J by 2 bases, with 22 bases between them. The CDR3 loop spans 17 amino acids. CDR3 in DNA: TGTGCCAGCAGCAAGAGAGCCGGGCAGGGAATCGCCTACGAGCAGTACTTC. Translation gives CASSKRAGQGIAYEQYF.

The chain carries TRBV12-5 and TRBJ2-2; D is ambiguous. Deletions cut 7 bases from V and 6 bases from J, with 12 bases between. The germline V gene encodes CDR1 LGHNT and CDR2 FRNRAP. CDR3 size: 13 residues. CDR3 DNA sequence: TGTGCTAGTGTTGGCCCCCAGGCCGGGGAGCTGTTTTTT. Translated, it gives CASVGPQAGELFF.

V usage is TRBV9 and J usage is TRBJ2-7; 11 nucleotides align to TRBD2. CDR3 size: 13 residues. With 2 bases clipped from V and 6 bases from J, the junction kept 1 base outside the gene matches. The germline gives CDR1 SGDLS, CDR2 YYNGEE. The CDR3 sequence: CASSVGTSGEQYF. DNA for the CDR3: TGTGCCAGCAGCGTCGGGACTAGCGGCGAGCAGTACTTC. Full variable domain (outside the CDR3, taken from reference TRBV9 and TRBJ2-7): DSGVTQTPKHLITATGQRVTLRCSPRSGDLSVYWYQQSLDQGLQFLIQYYNGEERAKGNILERFSAQQFPDLHSELNLSSLELGDSALYFCASSVGTSGEQYFGPGTRLTVT.

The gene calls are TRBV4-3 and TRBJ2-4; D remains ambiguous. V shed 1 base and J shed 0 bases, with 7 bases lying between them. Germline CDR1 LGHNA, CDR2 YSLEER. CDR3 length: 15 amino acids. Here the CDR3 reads CASSQGTAAKNIQYF. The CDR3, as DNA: TGCGCCAGCAGCCAAGGGACGGCAGCCAAAAACATTCAGTACTTC.

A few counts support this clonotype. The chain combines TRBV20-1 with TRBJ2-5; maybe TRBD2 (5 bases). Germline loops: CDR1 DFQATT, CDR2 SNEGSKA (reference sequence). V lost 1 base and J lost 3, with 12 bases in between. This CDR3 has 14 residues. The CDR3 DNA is TGCAGTGCTAGAGCCGGGAAGGTTAAAGAGACCCAGTACTTC. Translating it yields CSARAGKVKETQYF.

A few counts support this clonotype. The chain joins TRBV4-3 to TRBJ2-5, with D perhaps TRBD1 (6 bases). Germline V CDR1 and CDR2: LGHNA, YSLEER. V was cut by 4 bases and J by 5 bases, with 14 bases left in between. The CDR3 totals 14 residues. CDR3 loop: CASSPTGIGETQYF. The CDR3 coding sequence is TGCGCCAGCAGCCCGACAGGAATAGGGGAGACCCAGTACTTC.

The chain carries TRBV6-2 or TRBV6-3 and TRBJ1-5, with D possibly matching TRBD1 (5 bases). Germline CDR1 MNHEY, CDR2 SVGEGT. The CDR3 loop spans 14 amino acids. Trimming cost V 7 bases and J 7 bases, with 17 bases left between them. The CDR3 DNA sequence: TGTGCCAGCACCATGGGTATGGGGGAGCAGCCCCAGCATTTT. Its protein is CASTMGMGEQPQHF.

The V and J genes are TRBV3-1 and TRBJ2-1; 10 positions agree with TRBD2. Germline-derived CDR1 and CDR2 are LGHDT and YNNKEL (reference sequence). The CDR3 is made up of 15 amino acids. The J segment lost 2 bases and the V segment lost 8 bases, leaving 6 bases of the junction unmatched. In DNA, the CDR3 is TGTGCCAGCCGGGCTAGCGGGAGAACCTACAATGAGCAGTTCTTC. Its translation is CASRASGRTYNEQFF.

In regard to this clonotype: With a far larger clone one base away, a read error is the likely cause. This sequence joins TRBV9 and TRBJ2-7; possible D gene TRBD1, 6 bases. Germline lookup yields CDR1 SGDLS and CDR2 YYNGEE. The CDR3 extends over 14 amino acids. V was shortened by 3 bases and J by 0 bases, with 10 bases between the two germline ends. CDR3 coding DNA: TGTGCCAGCAGCGACCGGGACACCTCCTACGAGCAGTACTTC. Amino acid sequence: CASSDRDTSYEQYF. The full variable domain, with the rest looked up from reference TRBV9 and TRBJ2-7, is DSGVTQTPKHLITATGQRVTLRCSPRSGDLSVYWYQQSLDQGLQFLIQYYNGEERAKGNILERFSAQQFPDLHSELNLSSLELGDSALYFCASSDRDTSYEQYFGPGTRLTVT.

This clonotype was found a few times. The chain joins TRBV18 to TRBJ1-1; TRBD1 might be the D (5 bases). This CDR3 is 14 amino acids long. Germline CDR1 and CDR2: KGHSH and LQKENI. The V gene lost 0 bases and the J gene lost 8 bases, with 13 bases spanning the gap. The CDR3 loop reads CASSPPQDNREAFF. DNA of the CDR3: TGTGCCAGCTCACCACCACAGGACAATAGAGAAGCTTTCTTT.

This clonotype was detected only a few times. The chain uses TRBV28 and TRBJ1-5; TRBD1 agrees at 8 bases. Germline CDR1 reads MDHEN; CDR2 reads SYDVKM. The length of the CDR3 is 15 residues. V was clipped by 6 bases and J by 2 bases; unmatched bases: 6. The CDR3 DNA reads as TGTGCCAGCAGGACCGGACAGGGAGGCAATCAGCCCCAGCATTTT. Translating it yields CASRTGQGGNQPQHF.

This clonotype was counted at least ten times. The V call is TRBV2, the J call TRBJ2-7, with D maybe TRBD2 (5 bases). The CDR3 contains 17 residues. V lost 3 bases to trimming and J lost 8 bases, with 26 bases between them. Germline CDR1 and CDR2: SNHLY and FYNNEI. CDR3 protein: CASSEGSDHASREQQYF. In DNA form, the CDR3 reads TGTGCCAGCAGTGAGGGTAGCGATCACGCTAGCCGTGAACAGCAGTACTTC.

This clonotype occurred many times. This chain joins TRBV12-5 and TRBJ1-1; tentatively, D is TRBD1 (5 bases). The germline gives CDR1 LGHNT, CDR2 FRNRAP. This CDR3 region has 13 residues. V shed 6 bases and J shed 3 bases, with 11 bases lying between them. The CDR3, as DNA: TGTGCTAGTGGACCCGACAGAGACACTGAAGCTTTCTTT. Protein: CASGPDRDTEAFF. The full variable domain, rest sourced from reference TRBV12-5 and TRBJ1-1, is DARVTQTPRHKVTEMGQEVTMRCQPILGHNTVFWYRQTMMQGLELLAYFRNRAPLDDSGMPKDRFSAEMPDATLATLKIQPSEPRDSAVYFCASGPDRDTEAFFGQGTRLTVV.

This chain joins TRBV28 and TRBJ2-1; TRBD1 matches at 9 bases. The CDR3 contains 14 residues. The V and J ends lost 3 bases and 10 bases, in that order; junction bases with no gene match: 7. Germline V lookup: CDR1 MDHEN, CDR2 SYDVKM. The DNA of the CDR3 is TGTGCCAGCAGTTTGGGGACAGGGAGGGGCGAGCAGTTCTTC. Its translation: CASSLGTGRGEQFF.

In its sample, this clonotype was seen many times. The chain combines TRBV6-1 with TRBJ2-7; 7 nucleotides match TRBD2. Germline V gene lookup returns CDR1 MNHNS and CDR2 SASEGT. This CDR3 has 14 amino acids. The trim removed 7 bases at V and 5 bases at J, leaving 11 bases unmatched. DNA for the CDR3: TGTGCCAGCAAAATGACTAGCTTGGGGAACGAGCAGTACTTC. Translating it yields CASKMTSLGNEQYF.

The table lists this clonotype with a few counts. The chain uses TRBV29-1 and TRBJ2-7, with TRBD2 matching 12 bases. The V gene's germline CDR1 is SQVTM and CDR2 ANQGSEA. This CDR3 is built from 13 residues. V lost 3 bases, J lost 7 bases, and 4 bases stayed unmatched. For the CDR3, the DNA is TGCAGCGTTGAGCTAGCGGGAGGGAATGAGCAGTACTTC. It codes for CSVELAGGNEQYF.

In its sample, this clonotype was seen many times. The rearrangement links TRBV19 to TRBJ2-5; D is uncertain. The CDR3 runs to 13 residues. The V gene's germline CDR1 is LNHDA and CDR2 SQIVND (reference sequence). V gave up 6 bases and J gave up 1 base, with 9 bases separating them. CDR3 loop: CASSSETQETQYF. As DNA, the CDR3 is TGTGCCAGTAGCTCAGAGACCCAAGAGACCCAGTACTTC.

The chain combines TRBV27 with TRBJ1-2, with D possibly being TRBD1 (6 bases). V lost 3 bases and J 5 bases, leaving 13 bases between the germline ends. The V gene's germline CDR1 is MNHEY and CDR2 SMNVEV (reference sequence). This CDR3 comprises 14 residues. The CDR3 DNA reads TGTGCCAGCAGTTTCCAGGGAGGGGGTTATGGCTACACCTTC. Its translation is CASSFQGGGYGYTF.

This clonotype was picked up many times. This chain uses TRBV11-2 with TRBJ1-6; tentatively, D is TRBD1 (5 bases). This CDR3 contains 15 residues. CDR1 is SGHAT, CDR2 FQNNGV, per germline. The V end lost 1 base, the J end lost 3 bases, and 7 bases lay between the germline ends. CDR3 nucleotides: TGTGCCAGCAGCTTAGTGGGGGTCTATAATTCACCCCTCCACTTT. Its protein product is CASSLVGVYNSPLHF.